The TCR beta chain under discussion was sequenced for a study of shared clonotypes between healthy human individuals. Across the study: The donor pool was made up of a couple of women and three men aged 18 to 49.

The repertoire was sequenced with immunoSEQ multiplex PCR; TCRdb's copy has only in-frame clones and lacks some. Counted here are some 650,000 clones, roughly 97% occurring once; the ten biggest clones make up roughly 0.05%. V was clipped by 3 bases and J by 0 bases, with 12 bases between them. The CDR3 runs to 16 residues. CDR1 is MDHEN, CDR2 SYDVKM, per germline. The sample comprised naive CD4+ T cells sorted from blood. Regarding subset: CD45RA+ positively selected. This chain joins TRBV28 and TRBJ1-3; D gene ambiguous. This sequence originates from a woman in her twenties or thirties in good health. The CDR3 protein is CASSFGLSSSGNTIYF. DNA of the CDR3: TGTGCCAGCAGTTTCGGGCTTTCAAGCTCTGGAAACACCATATATTTT. Drawing the rest from reference TRBV28 and TRBJ1-3, the complete variable domain is DVKVTQSSRYLVKRTGEKVFLECVQDMDHENMFWYRQDPGLGLRLIYFSYDVKMKEKGDIPEGYSVSREKKERFSLILESASTNQTSMYLCASSFGLSSSGNTIYFGEGSWLTVV.